This T cell receptor beta chain was recovered during a study of T cells in Graves' hyperthyroidism and ophthalmopathy. Study information: Peripheral blood sampling occurred at initial diagnosis, before any treatment.

This CDR3 has 16 amino acids. V lost 5 bases, J lost 6 bases, and 14 bases stayed unmatched. The study, taken as a whole, reports: Blood held most thyroid clonotypes expanded above 0.001 frequency.

RNA transcripts served as the template for amplifying TCR beta CDR3 regions. HTBI primers were the set used in a first-round RT-PCR of the TCR CDR3. TCRdb re-derived calls from the multiplex PCR reads in MiXCR, one entry per CDR3 protein. In the table there are about 610,000 distinct CDR3 sequences, roughly 15% of which are singletons. Researchers barred patients who had uncontrolled infection, other autoimmune disease, pregnancy or lactation. This clonotype was recorded at least ten times. Its target is not known. The sequencing sample was made of blood. The receptor's source is a woman in her thirties or forties with Graves' ophthalmopathy. This chain uses TRBV12-3 or TRBV12-4 with TRBJ2-3, with TRBD1 identical over 7 bases. The CDR3 loop reads CASSPGQVSVIDTQYF. CDR3 coding DNA: TGTGCCAGCAGTCCTGGACAGGTGTCGGTTATCGATACGCAGTATTTT.